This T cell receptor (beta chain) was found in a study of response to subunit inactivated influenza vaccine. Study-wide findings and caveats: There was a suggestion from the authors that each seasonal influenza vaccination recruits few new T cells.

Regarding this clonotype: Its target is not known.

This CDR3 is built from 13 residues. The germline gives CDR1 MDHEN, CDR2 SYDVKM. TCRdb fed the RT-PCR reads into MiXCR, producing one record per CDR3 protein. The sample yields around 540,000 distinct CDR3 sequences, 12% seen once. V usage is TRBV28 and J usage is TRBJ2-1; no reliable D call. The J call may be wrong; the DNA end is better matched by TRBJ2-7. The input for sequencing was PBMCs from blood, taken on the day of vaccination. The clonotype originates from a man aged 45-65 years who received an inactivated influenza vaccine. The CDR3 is CASSPGSYNEQYF. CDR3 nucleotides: TGTGCCAGCAGTCCGGGCTCCTACAATGAGCAGTACTTC.